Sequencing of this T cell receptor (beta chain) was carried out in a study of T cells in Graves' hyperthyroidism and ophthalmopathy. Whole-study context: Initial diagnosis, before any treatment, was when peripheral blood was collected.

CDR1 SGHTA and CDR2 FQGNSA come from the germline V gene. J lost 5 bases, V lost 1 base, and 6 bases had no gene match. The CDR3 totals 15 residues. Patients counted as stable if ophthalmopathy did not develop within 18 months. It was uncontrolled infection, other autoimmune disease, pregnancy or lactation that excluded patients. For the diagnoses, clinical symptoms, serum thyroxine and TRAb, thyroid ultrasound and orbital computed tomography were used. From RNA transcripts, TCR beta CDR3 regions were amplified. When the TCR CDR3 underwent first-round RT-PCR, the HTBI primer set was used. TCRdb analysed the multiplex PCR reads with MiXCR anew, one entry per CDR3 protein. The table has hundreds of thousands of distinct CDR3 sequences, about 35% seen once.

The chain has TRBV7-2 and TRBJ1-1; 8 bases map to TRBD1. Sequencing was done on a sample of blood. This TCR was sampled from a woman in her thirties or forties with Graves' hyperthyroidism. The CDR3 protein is CASSLEQGARTEAFF. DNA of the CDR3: TGTGCCAGCAGCTTAGAGCAGGGGGCCAGAACTGAAGCTTTCTTT.